This TCR beta chain was sequenced during a study of shared clonotypes between healthy human individuals. Study in general: The donor pool was made up of two women and a few men aged 18 to 49. CD4 naive and CD4 memory each took three plates per donor, while CD8 naive took two and CD8 memory one.

The CDR3 runs 15 residues. CDR1 GTSNPN and CDR2 SVGIG come from the germline V gene (reference sequence). V was cut by 4 bases and J by 0 bases, with 14 bases left in between. Selected positively for CCR7 and CD45RO-negative, naive CD8 cells excluded terminally differentiated effector memory CD45RA+ cells. Those who donated, Caucasian adults without exception, all lived in Nashville, Tennessee. TCRdb keeps only in-frame clones here, not all; method: immunoSEQ multiplex PCR. The sample consists of some 2 million clones, about 95% of them appearing once. This TCR was recovered from a man between 18 and 29 years old in good health. The chain has TRBV30 and TRBJ2-3, with D perhaps matching TRBD2 (5 bases). Sequenced: naive CD8+ T cells sorted from blood. The CDR3 DNA sequence: TGTGCCTGGAATGTTGGAGCGGCAAGCACAGATACGCAGTATTTT. Protein sequence: CAWNVGAASTDTQYF.